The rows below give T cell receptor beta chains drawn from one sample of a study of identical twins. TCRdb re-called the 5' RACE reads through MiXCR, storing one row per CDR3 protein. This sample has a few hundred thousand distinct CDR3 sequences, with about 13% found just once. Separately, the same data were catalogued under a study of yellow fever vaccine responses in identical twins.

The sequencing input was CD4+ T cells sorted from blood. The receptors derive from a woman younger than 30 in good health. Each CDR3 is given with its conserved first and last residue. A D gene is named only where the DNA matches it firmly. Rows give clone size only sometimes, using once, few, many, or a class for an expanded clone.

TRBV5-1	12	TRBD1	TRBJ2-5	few	TGCGCCAGCAGTACAGGGGAGGAGACCCAGTACTTC	CASSTGEETQYF
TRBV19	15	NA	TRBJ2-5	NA	TGTGCCAGTAGTATCGGTCTACAGTGGGGAGAGACCCAGTACTTC	CASSIGLQWGETQYF
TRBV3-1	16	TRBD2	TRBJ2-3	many	TGTGCCAGCAGCCTCCGACTAGCGGGAGGGGGAGATACGCAGTATTTT	CASSLRLAGGGDTQYF
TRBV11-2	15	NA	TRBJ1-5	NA	TGTGCCAGCAGCTTAGGGCCATACAGGGATCAGCCCCAGCATTTT	CASSLGPYRDQPQHF
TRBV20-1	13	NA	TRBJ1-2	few	TGCAGTGCTAGAGATCAAAGAAACTATGGCTACACCTTC	CSARDQRNYGYTF
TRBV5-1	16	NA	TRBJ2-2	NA	TGCGCCAGCAGCTTTGCCAGGGGATCGAACACCGGGGAGCTGTTTTTT	CASSFARGSNTGELFF
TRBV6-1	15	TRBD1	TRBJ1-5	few	TGTGCCAGCAGCAACACAGGGGTTAGCAATCAGCCCCAGCATTTT	CASSNTGVSNQPQHF
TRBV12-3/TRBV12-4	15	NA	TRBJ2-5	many	TGTGCCAGCAGTGACCCCCGACAGGCTCAAGAGACCCAGTACTTC	CASSDPRQAQETQYF
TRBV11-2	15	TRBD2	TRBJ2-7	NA	TGTGCCAGCAGCCGGGGAGGGGTCCCCTCCTACGAGCAGTACTTC	CASSRGGVPSYEQYF
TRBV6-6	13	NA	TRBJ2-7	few	TGTGCCAGCAGCCGACCAGACAGCTACGAGCAGTACTTC	CASSRPDSYEQYF
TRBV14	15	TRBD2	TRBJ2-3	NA	TGTGCCAGCAGCCAAGGACTAGCGGGGGTGACTACGCAGTATTTT	CASSQGLAGVTTQYF
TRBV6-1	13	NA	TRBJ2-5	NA	TGTGCCAGCAGTGGACACCTGCAAGAGACCCAGTACTTC	CASSGHLQETQYF
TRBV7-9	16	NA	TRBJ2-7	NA	TGTGCCAGCAGCTTTTCCCGCCAGGACAGATCCTACGAGCAGTACTTC	CASSFSRQDRSYEQYF
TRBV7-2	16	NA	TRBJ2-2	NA	TGTGCCAGCAGCTTAGCGTCCTCCAGGGCCACCGGGGAGCTGTTTTTT	CASSLASSRATGELFF
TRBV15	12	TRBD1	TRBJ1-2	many	TGTGCCACCAGCCTGTCGGGACAGGGAATCACCTTC	CATSLSGQGITF
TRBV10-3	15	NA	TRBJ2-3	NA	TGTGCCATCAGCGATGGACAGTCCTCCGGAGATACGCAGTATTTT	CAISDGQSSGDTQYF
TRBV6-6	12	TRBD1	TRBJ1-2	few	TGTGCCAGCAGTCAACAGGGGTATGGCTACACCTTC	CASSQQGYGYTF
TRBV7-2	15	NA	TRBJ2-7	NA	TGTGCCAGCAGCTTAGCGGGGGCCACGAGGTACGAGCAGTACTTC	CASSLAGATRYEQYF
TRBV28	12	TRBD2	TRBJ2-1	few	TGTGCCAGCAGTTTTGAGGCGGGGGGGCAGTTCTTC	CASSFEAGGQFF
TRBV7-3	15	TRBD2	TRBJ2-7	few	TGTGCCAGCAGAGAAAAAGGCGGGGGTCCATACGAGCAGTACTTC	CASREKGGGPYEQYF
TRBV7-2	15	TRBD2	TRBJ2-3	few	TGTGCCAGCAGCAGGGCGACTAGCGGCACAGATACGCAGTATTTT	CASSRATSGTDTQYF
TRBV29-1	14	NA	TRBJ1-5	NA	TGCAGCGCGGGCGGGGCAGGGCTGGATCAGCCCCAGCATTTT	CSAGGAGLDQPQHF
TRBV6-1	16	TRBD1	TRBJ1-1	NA	TGTGCCAGCAGTCCCCGGGACAGGGGTGTGGAAGCTGAAGCTTTCTTT	CASSPRDRGVEAEAFF
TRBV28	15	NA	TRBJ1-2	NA	TGTGCCAGCAGTCCCCCCGAGCGAGCTAACTATGGCTACACCTTC	CASSPPERANYGYTF
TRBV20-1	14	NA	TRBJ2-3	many	TGCAGTGCTACTACAGGGAGTGGAACAGATACGCAGTATTTT	CSATTGSGTDTQYF
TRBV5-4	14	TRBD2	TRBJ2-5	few	TGTGCCAGCAGCTCGGGAGGACTTTCGGAGACCCAGTACTTC	CASSSGGLSETQYF
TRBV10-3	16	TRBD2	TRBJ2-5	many	TGTGCCATCAGTGCATCCGGGACTAGCGGGAGCGGGGCCCAGTACTTC	CAISASGTSGSGAQYF
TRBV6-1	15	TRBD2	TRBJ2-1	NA	TGTGCCAGCAGCGAGGGGACTAGCGGGAGCATCGAGCAGTTCTTC	CASSEGTSGSIEQFF
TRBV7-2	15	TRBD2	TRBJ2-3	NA	TGTGCCAGCAGCCAGACTAGCGGTATCACAGATACGCAGTATTTT	CASSQTSGITDTQYF
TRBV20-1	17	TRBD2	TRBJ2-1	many	TGCAGTGCTAGAGTCCCGCTGGCTAGCGGGAACTACAATGAGCAGTTCTTC	CSARVPLASGNYNEQFF
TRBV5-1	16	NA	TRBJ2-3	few	TGCGCCAGCAGCTTGGCTCCGAGCGGATACACAGATACGCAGTATTTT	CASSLAPSGYTDTQYF
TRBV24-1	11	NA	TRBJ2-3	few	TGTGCCACCAGTGAAACAGATACGCAGTATTTT	CATSETDTQYF
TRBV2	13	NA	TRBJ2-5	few	TGTGCCAGCAGTCGCGGGACTTATGAGACCCAGTACTTC	CASSRGTYETQYF
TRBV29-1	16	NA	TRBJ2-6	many	TGCAGCGTTCGTACATCCTTGCCCTCTGGGGCCAACGTCCTGACTTTC	CSVRTSLPSGANVLTF
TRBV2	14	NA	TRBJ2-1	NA	TGTGCCAGCAGTGATCACCTAGCCGCCAATGAGCAGTTCTTC	CASSDHLAANEQFF
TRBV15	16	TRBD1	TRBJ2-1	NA	TGTGCCACCAGCAGATTTACCGGGACAGGGGTCAATGAGCAGTTCTTC	CATSRFTGTGVNEQFF
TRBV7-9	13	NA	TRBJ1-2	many	TGTGCCAGCAGCCGCTCAGGGCCCCGCGGCTACACCTTC	CASSRSGPRGYTF
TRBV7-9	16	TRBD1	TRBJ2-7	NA	TGTGCCAGCAGCTTAGGGGACAGGTTAAGTGCATACGAGCAGTACTTC	CASSLGDRLSAYEQYF
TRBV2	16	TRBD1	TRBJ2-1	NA	TGTGCCAGCAGTAAAATCAGGGGGCCAGGGTACAATGAGCAGTTCTTC	CASSKIRGPGYNEQFF